These 18 T cell receptor beta chains share one sample of origin, sequenced in a study of T cells after yellow fever vaccination. TCRdb re-derived calls from the 5' RACE reads in MiXCR, one entry per CDR3 protein. The sample lists 200,000 to 300,000 distinct CDR3 sequences; approximately 3.6% were seen once. The input for sequencing was PBMCs, taken 15 days after the yellow fever booster vaccination. The receptors were gathered from a man between 18 and 35 years old who received the YFV17D yellow fever vaccine.

In this sample, this clonotype turned up many times. The chain has TRBV7-9 and TRBJ2-2; 9 bases line up with TRBD1. V shed 5 bases and J 7 bases; nucleotides not matched to a gene: 14. Germline values: CDR1 SEHNR, CDR2 FQNEAQ (reference sequence). This CDR3 contains 17 residues. CDR3 protein: CASSPKTQQGADGELFF. The CDR3 DNA sequence: TGTGCCAGCAGCCCGAAGACCCAACAGGGGGCGGACGGGGAGCTGTTTTTT. Looking up the rest from reference TRBV7-9 and TRBJ2-2 gives the full variable domain: DTGVSQNPRHKITKRGQNVTFRCDPISEHNRLYWYRQTLGQGPEFLTYFQNEAQLEKSRLLSDRFSAERPKGSFSTLEIQRTEQGDSAMYLCASSPKTQQGADGELFFGEGSRLTVL.

This clonotype was detected many times. The CDR3 reads CASSLVQGRETQYF. The CDR3 bases are TGTGCCAGCAGCTTAGTACAGGGTCGGGAGACCCAGTACTTC. This chain joins TRBV7-2 and TRBJ2-5, with D tentatively TRBD1 (6 bases). The CDR3 is made up of 14 amino acids. CDR1 and CDR2 from the germline V gene are SGHTA and FQGNSA. V lost 1 base to trimming and J lost 5 bases, with 11 bases between them.

In this sample, this clonotype turned up many times. The genes are TRBV6-5 and TRBJ2-5; D perhaps matches TRBD2 (7 bases). The CDR3 consists of 15 residues. Germline V gene data show CDR1 as MNHEY and CDR2 as SVGAGI. V was clipped by 2 bases and J by 5 bases, with 15 bases between them. The CDR3 is CASSYGGGAMETQYF. In DNA form, the CDR3 reads TGTGCCAGCAGTTACGGAGGGGGGGCCATGGAGACCCAGTACTTC.

There are many counts of this clonotype. This chain joins TRBV6-5 and TRBJ1-1; a possible D gene is TRBD1 (5 bases). The V gene lost 8 bases and the J gene lost 2 bases, with 12 bases spanning the gap. Germline V gene sequence: CDR1 MNHEY, CDR2 SVGAGI. This CDR3 has 13 amino acids. This chain's CDR3 is CASFPGVNTEAFF. In nucleotides, the CDR3 is TGTGCCAGCTTCCCGGGGGTAAACACTGAAGCTTTCTTT.

This clonotype was picked up many times. This sequence joins TRBV29-1 and TRBJ2-3; tentatively, D is TRBD1 (5 bases). The CDR3 is made up of 12 amino acids. Between the trimmed V and J ends, which lost 7 bases and 1 base, there was a span of 9 bases. Germline V gene lookup returns CDR1 SQVTM and CDR2 ANQGSEA. The CDR3 spells CSGVGGTDTQYF. The CDR3 DNA reads TGCAGCGGCGTAGGGGGCACAGATACGCAGTATTTT.

This clonotype showed up many times. CDR3 sequence: CASSGYGQSGNTIYF. As DNA, the CDR3 is TGTGCCAGCAGCGGCTACGGGCAGTCTGGAAACACCATATATTTT. J is TRBJ1-3 and V is TRBV7-9; no clear D gene. The CDR3 consists of 15 residues. V lost 5 bases and J 1 base, leaving 12 bases between the germline ends. The germline V gene encodes CDR1 SEHNR and CDR2 FQNEAQ (reference sequence).

This clonotype came up many times. The chain carries TRBV20-1 and TRBJ2-3; TRBD2 aligns across 12 bases. Trimming took 6 bases from V and 7 from J; bases not matched to a gene: 11. CDR3 length: 15 amino acids. CDR1 is DFQATT and CDR2 is SNEGSKA in the germline V gene (reference sequence). For the CDR3, the DNA is TGCAGTGCCCTGGGTACTAGCGGGGGGAGTAATACGCAGTATTTT. Protein sequence: CSALGTSGGSNTQYF.

This clonotype has a count of ten or more. V is TRBV6-5 and J is TRBJ1-4; 9 nucleotides match TRBD1. J was trimmed by 14 bases and V by 2 bases; bases with no gene match: 9. The CDR3 consists of 14 residues. The V gene's germline CDR1 is MNHEY and CDR2 SVGAGI. The chain's CDR3 is CASSYEGTGPNLFF. Written as DNA, the CDR3 is TGTGCCAGCAGTTACGAAGGGACAGGGCCAAACCTGTTTTTT.

In its sample, this clonotype was seen a few times. This chain joins TRBV12-3 or TRBV12-4 and TRBJ1-6; D remains ambiguous. This CDR3 has 16 amino acids. The germline V and J ends were trimmed by 2 bases and 0 bases, with 8 bases remaining between them. The chain's CDR3 is CASSLRPSSYNSPLHF. CDR3 in DNA: TGTGCCAGCAGTTTAAGACCGAGCTCCTATAATTCACCCCTCCACTTT.

This clonotype came up many times. The chain uses TRBV11-2 and TRBJ2-1; D possibly matches TRBD1 or TRBD2 (5 bases each). Germline CDR1 and CDR2: SGHAT and FQNNGV. The V end lost 5 bases, the J end lost 14 bases, and 19 bases lay between the germline ends. The CDR3 consists of 13 residues. The CDR3: CASSASGDLVEFF. The DNA of the CDR3 is TGTGCCAGCAGCGCCTCTGGGGACCTAGTAGAGTTCTTC.

This clonotype was found a few times. V and J are TRBV7-3 and TRBJ2-2, with D perhaps matching TRBD2 (5 bases). Trimming shortened V by 2 bases and J by 5 bases, and 15 bases separated the two germline ends. Germline-derived CDR1 and CDR2 are SGHTA and FQGTGA. This CDR3 spans 16 amino acids. In nucleotides, the CDR3 is TGTGCCAGCAGCTTACAACCTAGGGAGAATACCGGGGAGCTGTTTTTT. As protein: CASSLQPRENTGELFF.

Many counts were recorded for this clonotype. The V call is TRBV5-1, the J call TRBJ2-3; TRBD2 aligns across 8 bases. The J segment lost 2 bases and the V segment lost 5 bases, leaving 7 bases of the junction unmatched. Germline V gene lookup returns CDR1 SGHRS and CDR2 YFSETQ. This CDR3 has 15 amino acids. CDR3 sequence reads: CASSVGGDSTDTQYF. In DNA form, the CDR3 reads TGCGCCAGCAGTGTCGGGGGGGACTCCACAGATACGCAGTATTTT.

This chain joins TRBV20-1 and TRBJ2-7; tentative D call: TRBD2 (7 bases). V was pared by 6 bases and J by 9 bases, with 21 bases between. In germline, CDR1 is DFQATT, CDR2 SNEGSKA (reference sequence). This CDR3 is built from 13 residues. The CDR3 DNA follows: TGCAGTGCGCACAGGGACTATGGATTAGTGCAGTACTTC. Translated, it gives CSAHRDYGLVQYF.

Many counts were recorded for this clonotype. CDR3 loop: CASSLVHLTYEQYV. DNA for the CDR3: TGCGCCAGCAGCTTGGTACACCTAACCTACGAGCAGTACGTC. This chain uses TRBV5-1 with TRBJ2-7; D is unresolved. The length of the CDR3 is 14 residues. Trimming cost V 0 bases and J 2 bases, with 9 bases left between them. Germline V gene data show CDR1 as SGHRS and CDR2 as YFSETQ.

Ten or more counts support this clonotype. The chain carries TRBV25-1 and TRBJ2-2, with a possible D match to TRBD2 (6 bases). Germline V gene lookup returns CDR1 MGHDK and CDR2 SYGVNS. Trimming left V 11 bases short and J 7 bases short, with 8 bases between. The CDR3 is made up of 10 amino acids. The CDR3 DNA reads as TGTGCCGCGGGGAGCGGGGAGCTGTTTTTT. Its translation is CAAGSGELFF.

This clonotype was observed at least ten times. This chain links TRBV20-1 with TRBJ2-1, with 7 bases identical to TRBD2. Germline V gene sequence: CDR1 DFQATT, CDR2 SNEGSKA (reference sequence). The CDR3 has 15 residues. Losses at the gene ends were 0 bases for V and 9 bases for J; bases not matched to a gene: 11. In nucleotides, the CDR3 is TGCAGTGCTAGAGAGAGAAGGGTAGCGGGCGTTGAGCAGTTCTTC. Amino acid sequence: CSARERRVAGVEQFF.

At least ten counts were recorded for this clonotype. The chain employs TRBV7-2 and TRBJ1-5; D gene unclear. Germline V lookup: CDR1 SGHTA, CDR2 FQGNSA. The CDR3 runs to 14 residues. Deletions cut 6 bases from V and 0 bases from J, with 9 bases between. CDR3 nucleotides: TGTGCCAGCAGATTGGCGTATAGCAATCAGCCCCAGCATTTT. Protein: CASRLAYSNQPQHF.

This clonotype has ten or more counts. The chain couples TRBV11-2 to TRBJ2-5; D remains ambiguous. There are 13 residues in the CDR3. Germline V lookup: CDR1 SGHAT, CDR2 FQNNGV. V was cut by 4 bases and J by 6 bases, with 12 bases left in between. This chain's CDR3 is CASSSVGAQTQYF. The DNA of the CDR3 is TGTGCCAGCAGCTCGGTCGGAGCCCAGACCCAGTACTTC.